In this sample, the clone carrying this T cell receptor (beta chain) turned up many times. No antigen is known for it. The source of the sample is a study of T cells in Graves' hyperthyroidism and ophthalmopathy. Amplified TCR beta CDR3 regions derived from RNA transcripts. The primer set for the first-round RT-PCR of the TCR CDR3 was HTBI. MiXCR was run by TCRdb on the multiplex PCR reads, yielding one entry per CDR3 protein. The data show 350,000 or so distinct CDR3 sequences, with 15% to 20% seen just once and around 15% held by the top ten. The study's findings and limits: Ophthalmopathy and stable hyperthyroidism were told apart by a 13 V-J model.

This CDR3 is built from 17 residues. Trimming cost V 3 bases and J 1 base, with 16 bases left between them. Germline CDR1 is MDHEN and CDR2 is SYDVKM. Sequenced input: blood. The TCR sequence derives from a woman aged 40 to 50 with Graves' ophthalmopathy. The chain uses TRBV28 and TRBJ1-5; a possible D gene is TRBD1 (6 bases). CDR3 protein: CASSLSDRRRSNQPQHF. For the CDR3, the DNA is TGTGCCAGCAGTTTGTCCGACAGGCGAAGAAGCAATCAGCCCCAGCATTTT.